Below are 23 T cell receptor beta chains sequenced from a single sample in a study of T cells in Graves' hyperthyroidism and ophthalmopathy (dated by TCRdb to between 2018 and 2021). The library was made by multiplex PCR. TCRdb lists the instrument as Illumina HiSeq 2000. The TCR beta CDR3 regions were amplified from the RNA transcripts. The TCR CDR3 was subjected to a first round of RT-PCR using the HTBI primer set and the Qiagen OneStep RT-PCR kit. TCRdb reworked the public reads: Q25 trimming with fastp, MiXCR clone assembly, productive beta chains retained. Every entry covers one CDR3 protein and lists the most common genes and DNA from its rows. The sample table contains around 700,000 distinct CDR3 sequences; only one count was recorded for around 20% of them. Approximately 15% of the sample is taken by the ten largest. Material: blood. The receptors originated from a woman aged 50 to 60 with Graves' hyperthyroidism that later progressed to Graves' ophthalmopathy.

The sample holds many counts of this clonotype. This chain links TRBV2 with TRBJ2-2, with D unresolved. The CDR3 covers 14 residues. Germline V lookup: CDR1 SNHLY, CDR2 FYNNEI. The V gene lost 7 bases and the J gene lost 1 base, with 10 bases spanning the gap. The CDR3 protein is CASKKDGNTGELFF. The CDR3 region has the DNA TGTGCCAGCAAGAAAGACGGGAACACCGGGGAGCTGTTTTTT.

The rearrangement joins TRBV14 to TRBJ2-6; D is ambiguous. Trimming took off 1 base at V and 0 bases at J, with 10 bases between the two ends. The CDR3 spans 17 residues. From germline, CDR1 is SGHDN and CDR2 FVKESK. The CDR3 loop is CASSQVGKDSGANVLTF. The DNA for the CDR3 is TGTGCCAGCAGCCAAGTTGGGAAAGACTCTGGGGCCAACGTCCTGACTTTC.

This clonotype was detected many times. CDR3: CASSHHTGTLDYEQYF. CDR3 sequence (DNA): TGTGCCAGCAGTCACCACACGGGGACTTTAGACTACGAGCAGTACTTC. The V and J genes are TRBV11-2 and TRBJ2-7, with D perhaps matching TRBD2 (6 bases). The V end lost 6 bases, the J end lost 3 bases, and 21 bases lay between the germline ends. Germline-derived CDR1 and CDR2 are SGHAT and FQNNGV. CDR3 length: 16 amino acids.

The CDR3 region has the DNA TGTGCCATCAGTGAGCGAGGACAGGGCGGTCAGCCCCAGCATTTT. Translation gives CAISERGQGGQPQHF. The chain carries TRBV10-3 and TRBJ1-5; 8 bases match TRBD1. This CDR3 region has 15 residues. Germline CDR1 reads ENHRY; CDR2 reads SYGVKD. V gave up 2 bases and J gave up 6 bases; unmatched junction bases: 6.

This clonotype was found many times. The chain couples TRBV4-1 to TRBJ1-1, with D uncertain. V lost 0 bases and J 4 bases, leaving 12 bases between the germline ends. Germline CDR1 MGHRA, CDR2 YSYEKL. The CDR3 length is 15 residues. CDR3 in DNA: TGCGCCAGCAGCCAAGACGGCGGGAGTGGCACTGAAGCTTTCTTT. Translation: CASSQDGGSGTEAFF.

J is TRBJ1-2 and V is TRBV4-1; D is possibly TRBD1 (6 bases). Between the trimmed V and J ends, which lost 2 bases and 6 bases, there was a span of 16 bases. CDR1 and CDR2 from the germline V gene are MGHRA and YSYEKL. CDR3 size: 15 residues. The CDR3: CASSQSPGTPHGYTF. For the CDR3, the DNA is TGCGCCAGCAGCCAAAGCCCGGGGACACCCCATGGCTACACCTTC.

This chain uses TRBV9 with TRBJ2-6; TRBD1 aligns across 7 bases. Trimming at V came to 0 bases and at J to 3 bases, leaving 6 bases not matched to a gene. CDR1 is SGDLS and CDR2 is YYNGEE in the germline V gene. The CDR3 is made up of 17 amino acids. This CDR3 is CASSVEETGYGANVLTF. Here the CDR3 DNA reads TGTGCCAGCAGCGTAGAAGAGACAGGGTATGGGGCCAACGTCCTGACTTTC.

In this sample, this clonotype turned up a few times. CDR3 in DNA: TGTGCCAGCAGCCAAGATGTCGCGAAGCTGTTTTTT. It codes for CASSQDVAKLFF. V is TRBV3-1 and J is TRBJ2-2; the D is unclear. V was trimmed by 0 bases and J by 12 bases, leaving 8 bases between them. This CDR3 has 12 residues. The V gene's germline CDR1 is LGHDT and CDR2 YNNKEL (reference sequence).

This clonotype was picked up many times. V and J are TRBV6-9 and TRBJ1-5; D not certain. CDR1 and CDR2 from the germline V gene are MNHGY and SVAAGI. The CDR3 totals 15 residues. Trimming shortened V by 0 bases and J by 0 bases, and 6 bases separated the two germline ends. The CDR3 spells CASSYSERSNQPQHF. The DNA for the CDR3 is TGTGCCAGCAGTTATTCGGAACGTAGCAATCAGCCCCAGCATTTT.

The chain links TRBV2 to TRBJ2-5, with D maybe TRBD2 (5 bases). CDR3 length: 14 residues. In germline, CDR1 is SNHLY, CDR2 FYNNEI. Between the trimmed V and J ends, which lost 7 bases and 1 base, there was a span of 13 bases. CDR3 sequence reads: CASNTGLSQETQYF. CDR3 sequence (DNA): TGTGCCAGCAATACCGGACTGTCCCAAGAGACCCAGTACTTC.

A few counts support this clonotype. CDR3: CASSLPSYNSPLHF. In nucleotides, the CDR3 is TGTGCCAGCAGCTTACCTTCCTATAATTCACCCCTCCACTTT. V is TRBV6-1 and J is TRBJ1-6; D is unresolved. Germline V gives CDR1 MNHNS, CDR2 SASEGT. Trimming cost V 6 bases and J 1 base, with 7 bases left between them. This CDR3 region has 14 residues.

This clonotype has at least ten counts. This rearrangement joins TRBV9 to TRBJ2-1; 7 positions agree with TRBD1. The CDR3 contains 16 residues. With 4 bases clipped from V and 3 bases from J, the junction kept 10 bases outside the gene matches. CDR1 is SGDLS, CDR2 YYNGEE, per germline. The CDR3 nucleotides are TGTGCCAGCAGCCCTAGAGTTGGGACAGACTACAATGAGCAGTTCTTC. Translated: CASSPRVGTDYNEQFF.

In its sample, this clonotype was seen a few times. The junction shows a germline mismatch at one end, possibly a read error. The rearrangement uses TRBV2 and TRBJ2-5; 8 bases map to TRBD1. Per germline, CDR1 SNHLY and CDR2 FYNNEI. CDR3 length equals 16 residues. CDR3 bases: TGTGCCAGCAGTGAAGCGCTTGTCAGGGGGCTTGAGATCCAGTACTTC. Translation gives CASSEALVRGLEIQYF.

The J gene is TRBJ2-2, the V gene TRBV6-1; D gene uncertain. Germline values: CDR1 MNHNS, CDR2 SASEGT. V shed 6 bases and J shed 6 bases, with 14 bases lying between them. The CDR3 runs 14 residues. The CDR3 DNA follows: TGTGCCAGCAGATTGGGGATAGGACCCGGGGAGCTGTTTTTT. It encodes CASRLGIGPGELFF.

This clonotype was found a few times. The CDR3 sequence is CASSATGEAKNIQYF. The CDR3 DNA reads TGTGCCAGCAGCGCCACAGGGGAAGCCAAAAACATTCAGTACTTC. The gene calls are TRBV5-6 and TRBJ2-4; 7 bases fit TRBD1. Germline loops: CDR1 SGHDT, CDR2 YYEEEE. The CDR3 totals 15 residues. After removal of 4 bases from V and 0 bases from J, the junction contained 4 bases not matched to a gene.

This clonotype has a handful of counts. V usage is TRBV14 and J usage is TRBJ2-1; D unresolved. V lost 4 bases to trimming and J lost 2 bases, with 15 bases between them. This CDR3 has 16 amino acids. Germline CDR1 SGHDN, CDR2 FVKESK. CDR3 DNA: TGTGCCAGCAGCCCTCCGTCGGTATGGGCCTACAATGAGCAGTTCTTC. Translated, it gives CASSPPSVWAYNEQFF.

The V and J genes are TRBV27 and TRBJ1-4; perhaps TRBD1 as D (6 bases). Germline values: CDR1 MNHEY, CDR2 SMNVEV (reference sequence). Trimming removed 4 bases from V and 3 bases from J, with 12 bases in between. CDR3 length equals 15 residues. CDR3 protein: CASSSNQGSNEKLFF. CDR3 DNA sequence: TGTGCCAGCAGTTCAAACCAGGGGTCTAATGAAAAACTGTTTTTT.

In this sample, this clonotype turned up a few times. This chain connects TRBV3-1 to TRBJ1-3, with unresolved D. This CDR3 has 14 residues. V was cut by 5 bases and J by 1 base, with 9 bases left in between. Germline V gene lookup returns CDR1 LGHDT and CDR2 YNNKEL (reference sequence). Here the CDR3 reads CASSRSGSGNTIYF. In nucleotides, the CDR3 is TGTGCCAGCAGCAGGTCGGGGTCTGGAAACACCATATATTTT. Variable domain in full (rest from reference TRBV3-1 and TRBJ1-3): DTAVSQTPKYLVTQMGNDKSIKCEQNLGHDTMYWYKQDSKKFLKIMFSYNNKELIINETVPNRFSPKSPDKAHLNLHINSLELGDSAVYFCASSRSGSGNTIYFGEGSWLTVV.

This clonotype turned up a few times. The rearrangement links TRBV20-1 to TRBJ1-5; no clear D. The ends were cut back, 0 bases at V and 2 bases at J, with 14 bases in the middle. This CDR3 comprises 16 residues. Germline V gene lookup returns CDR1 DFQATT and CDR2 SNEGSKA (reference sequence). CDR3 sequence reads: CSARDTLPAGNQPQHF. Here the CDR3 DNA reads TGCAGTGCTAGAGATACTTTACCGGCGGGCAATCAGCCCCAGCATTTT.

This chain uses TRBV19 with TRBJ1-5; no clear D gene. Germline V lookup: CDR1 LNHDA, CDR2 SQIVND (reference sequence). The V end lost 1 base, the J end lost 3 bases, and 10 bases lay between the germline ends. The CDR3 is made up of 15 amino acids. This CDR3 reads CASSIVHRNNQPQHF. The CDR3 DNA sequence: TGTGCCAGTAGTATAGTTCACCGCAACAATCAGCCCCAGCATTTT.

This clonotype turned up a few times. The V gene is TRBV12-3 or TRBV12-4, the J gene TRBJ2-3; possible D gene TRBD2, 5 bases. Trimming cost V 3 bases and J 6 bases, with 19 bases left between them. CDR3 length: 16 residues. CDR3 sequence (DNA): TGTGCCAGCAGTTTTCTCTTGGATGCTAGCCGGGATACGCAGTATTTT. This sequence encodes CASSFLLDASRDTQYF.

The chain carries TRBV27 and TRBJ2-3; D might be TRBD1 or TRBD2, each matching 5 bases. The CDR3 covers 16 residues. Trimming left V 3 bases short and J 1 base short, with 14 bases between. Germline V gene data show CDR1 as MNHEY and CDR2 as SMNVEV (reference sequence). The CDR3 coding sequence is TGTGCCAGCAGTTTTTCGGTGGGGGACCGCACAGATACGCAGTATTTT. Amino acid sequence: CASSFSVGDRTDTQYF.

This rearrangement joins TRBV29-1 to TRBJ2-3; D is unresolved. This CDR3 region has 8 residues. Per the germline V gene, CDR1 is SQVTM and CDR2 is ANQGSEA. Between the trimmed V and J ends, which lost 4 bases and 12 bases, there was a span of 5 bases. This CDR3 reads CSVGGQYF. In nucleotides, the CDR3 is TGCAGCGTTGGCGGCCAGTATTTT.